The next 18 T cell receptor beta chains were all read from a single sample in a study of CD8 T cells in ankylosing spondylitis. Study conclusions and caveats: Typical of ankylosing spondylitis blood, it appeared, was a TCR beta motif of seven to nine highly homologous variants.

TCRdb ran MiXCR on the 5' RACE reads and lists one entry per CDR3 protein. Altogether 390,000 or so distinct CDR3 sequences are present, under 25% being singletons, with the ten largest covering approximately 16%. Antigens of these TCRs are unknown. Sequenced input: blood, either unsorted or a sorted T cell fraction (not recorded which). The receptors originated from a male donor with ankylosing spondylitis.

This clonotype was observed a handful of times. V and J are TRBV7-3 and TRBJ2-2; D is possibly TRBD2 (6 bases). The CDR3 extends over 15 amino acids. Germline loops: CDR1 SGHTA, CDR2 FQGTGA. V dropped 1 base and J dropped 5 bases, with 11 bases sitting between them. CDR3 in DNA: TGTGCCAGCAGCTTAAGACTAGTTGGGACCGGGGAGCTGTTTTTT. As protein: CASSLRLVGTGELFF.

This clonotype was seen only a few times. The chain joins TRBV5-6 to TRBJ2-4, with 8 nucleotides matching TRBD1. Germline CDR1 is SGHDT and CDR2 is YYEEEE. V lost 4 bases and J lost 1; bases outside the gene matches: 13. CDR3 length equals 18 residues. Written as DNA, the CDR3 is TGTGCCAGCAGCATCAGGACAGGGCCGTTTTGGGCCAAAAACATTCAGTACTTC. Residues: CASSIRTGPFWAKNIQYF. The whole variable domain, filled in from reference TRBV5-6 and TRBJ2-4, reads DAGVTQSPTHLIKTRGQQVTLRCSPKSGHDTVSWYQQALGQGPQFIFQYYEEEERQRGNFPDRFSGHQFPNYSSELNVNALLLGDSALYLCASSIRTGPFWAKNIQYFGAGTRLSVL.

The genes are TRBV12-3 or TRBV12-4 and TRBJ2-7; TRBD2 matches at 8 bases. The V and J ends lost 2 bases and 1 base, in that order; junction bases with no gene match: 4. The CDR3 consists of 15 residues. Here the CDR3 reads CASSLKAGESYEQYF. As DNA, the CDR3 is TGTGCCAGCAGTTTAAAAGCGGGAGAGTCCTACGAGCAGTACTTC.

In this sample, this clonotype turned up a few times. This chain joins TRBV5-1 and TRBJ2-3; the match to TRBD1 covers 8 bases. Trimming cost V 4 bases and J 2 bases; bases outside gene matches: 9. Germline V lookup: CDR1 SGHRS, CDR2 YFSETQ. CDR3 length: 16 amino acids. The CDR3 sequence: CASSPGTGPNTDTQYF. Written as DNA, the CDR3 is TGCGCCAGCAGCCCCGGGACAGGCCCTAACACAGATACGCAGTATTTT.

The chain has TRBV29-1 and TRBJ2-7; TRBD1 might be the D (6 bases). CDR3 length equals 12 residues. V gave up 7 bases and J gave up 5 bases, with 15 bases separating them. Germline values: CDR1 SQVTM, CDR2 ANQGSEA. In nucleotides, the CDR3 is TGCAGCGCACAACAGGGTTCCCACGAGCAGTACTTC. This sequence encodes CSAQQGSHEQYF.

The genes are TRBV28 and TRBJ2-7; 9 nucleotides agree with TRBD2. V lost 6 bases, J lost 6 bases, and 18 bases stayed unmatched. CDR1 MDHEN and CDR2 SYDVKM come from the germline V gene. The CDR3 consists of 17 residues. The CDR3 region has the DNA TGTGCCAGCAGCACACGTCATGGTAGCGGGAGTCAAGGCGAGCAGTACTTC. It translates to CASSTRHGSGSQGEQYF.

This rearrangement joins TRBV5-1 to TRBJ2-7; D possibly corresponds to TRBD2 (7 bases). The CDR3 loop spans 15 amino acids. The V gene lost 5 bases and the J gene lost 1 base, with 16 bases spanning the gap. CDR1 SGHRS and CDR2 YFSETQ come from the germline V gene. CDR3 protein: CASRPGGGISYEQYF. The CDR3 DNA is TGCGCCAGCAGACCCGGCGGGGGCATTTCCTACGAGCAGTACTTC.

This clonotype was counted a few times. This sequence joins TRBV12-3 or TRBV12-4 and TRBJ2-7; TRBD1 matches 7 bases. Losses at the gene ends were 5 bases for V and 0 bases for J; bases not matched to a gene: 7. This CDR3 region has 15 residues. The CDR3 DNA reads TGTGCCAGCAGTACCCAGACAGGGAGCTCCTACGAGCAGTACTTC. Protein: CASSTQTGSSYEQYF.

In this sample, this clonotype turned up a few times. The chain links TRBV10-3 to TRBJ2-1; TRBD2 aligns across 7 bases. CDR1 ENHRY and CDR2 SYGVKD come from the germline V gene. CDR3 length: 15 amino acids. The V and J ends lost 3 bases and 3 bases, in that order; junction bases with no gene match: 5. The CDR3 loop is CAISESSGDYNEQFF. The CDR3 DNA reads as TGTGCCATCAGTGAATCTAGCGGTGACTACAATGAGCAGTTCTTC.

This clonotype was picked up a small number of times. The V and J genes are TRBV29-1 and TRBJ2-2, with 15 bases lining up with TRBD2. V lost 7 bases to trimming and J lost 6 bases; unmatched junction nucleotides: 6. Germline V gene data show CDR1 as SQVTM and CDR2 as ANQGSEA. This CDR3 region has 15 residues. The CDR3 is CSGGLAGGGAGELFF. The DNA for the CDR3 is TGCAGCGGGGGACTAGCGGGAGGAGGGGCCGGGGAGCTGTTTTTT.

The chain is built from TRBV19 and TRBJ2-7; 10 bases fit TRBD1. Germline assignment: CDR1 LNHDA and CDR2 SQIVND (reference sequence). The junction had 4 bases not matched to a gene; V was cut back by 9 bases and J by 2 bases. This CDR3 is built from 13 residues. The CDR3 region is CASGTGVTYEQYF. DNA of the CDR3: TGTGCCAGCGGGACAGGGGTGACCTACGAGCAGTACTTC.

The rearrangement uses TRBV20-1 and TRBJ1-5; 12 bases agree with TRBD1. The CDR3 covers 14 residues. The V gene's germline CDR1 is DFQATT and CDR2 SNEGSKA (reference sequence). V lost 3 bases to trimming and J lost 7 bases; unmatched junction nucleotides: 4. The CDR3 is CSARSGTGGQPQHF. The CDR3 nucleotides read TGCAGTGCTAGGTCCGGGACAGGGGGCCAGCCCCAGCATTTT.

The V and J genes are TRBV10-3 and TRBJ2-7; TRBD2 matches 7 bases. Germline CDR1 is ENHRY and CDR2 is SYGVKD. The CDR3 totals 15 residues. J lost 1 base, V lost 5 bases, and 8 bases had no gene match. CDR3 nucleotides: TGTGCCATCAGTAACCCGGGACTACCGTCCTACGAGCAGTACTTC. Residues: CAISNPGLPSYEQYF.

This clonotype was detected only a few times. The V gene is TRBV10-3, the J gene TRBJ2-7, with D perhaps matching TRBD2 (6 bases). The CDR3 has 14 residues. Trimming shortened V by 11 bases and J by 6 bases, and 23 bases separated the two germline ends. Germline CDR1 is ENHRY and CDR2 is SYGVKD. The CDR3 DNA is TGTGCCGCCGCGGAGAGGACTACCCGGACCGAGCAGTACTTC. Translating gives CAAAERTTRTEQYF.

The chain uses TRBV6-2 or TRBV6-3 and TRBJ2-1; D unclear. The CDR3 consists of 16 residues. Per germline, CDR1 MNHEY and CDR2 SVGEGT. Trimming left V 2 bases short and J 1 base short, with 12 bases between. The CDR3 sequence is CASSYRVQLSYNEQFF. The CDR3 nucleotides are TGTGCCAGCAGTTACCGAGTCCAGTTATCCTACAATGAGCAGTTCTTC.

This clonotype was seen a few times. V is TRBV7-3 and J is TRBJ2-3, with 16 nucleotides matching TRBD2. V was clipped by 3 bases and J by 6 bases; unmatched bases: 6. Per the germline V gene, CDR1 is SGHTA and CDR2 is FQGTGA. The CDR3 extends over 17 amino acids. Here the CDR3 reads CASSLGLAGGSLDTQYF. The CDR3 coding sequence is TGTGCCAGCAGCTTGGGACTAGCGGGAGGGTCGCTGGATACGCAGTATTTT.

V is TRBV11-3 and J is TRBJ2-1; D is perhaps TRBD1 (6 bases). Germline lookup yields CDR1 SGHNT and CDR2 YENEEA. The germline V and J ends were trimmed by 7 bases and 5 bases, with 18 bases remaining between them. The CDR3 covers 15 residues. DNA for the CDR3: TGTGCCAGCACCGTAACAGGGCTCAGGGACAATGAGCAGTTCTTC. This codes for CASTVTGLRDNEQFF. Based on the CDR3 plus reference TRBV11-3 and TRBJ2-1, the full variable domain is EAGVVQSPRYKIIEKKQPVAFWCNPISGHNTLYWYLQNLGQGPELLIRYENEEAVDDSQLPKDRFSAERLKGVDSTLKIQPAELGDSAVYLCASTVTGLRDNEQFFGPGTRLTVL.

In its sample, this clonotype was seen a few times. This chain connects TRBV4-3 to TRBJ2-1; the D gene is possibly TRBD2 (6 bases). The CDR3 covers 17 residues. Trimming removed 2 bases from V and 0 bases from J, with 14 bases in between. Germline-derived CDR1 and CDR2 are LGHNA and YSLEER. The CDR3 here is CASSQTGRAGSYNEQFF. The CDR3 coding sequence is TGCGCCAGCAGCCAAACTGGTAGAGCGGGCTCCTACAATGAGCAGTTCTTC.